The 17 T cell receptor beta chains in this list originate from one sample, sequenced in a study of CD8 T cell repertoires and HIV-1 epitope variants. Assay used: immunoSEQ multiplex PCR; TCRdb lists only in-frame clones, some missing. Among some 6,000 clones listed, more than 55% were seen once. These receptors have no known antigen. The sequenced sample was cultured CD8+ T cells derived from PBMCs. These receptors were collected from a male donor with HIV.

V gene TRBV9 combines with J gene TRBJ2-1; TRBD1 matches at 9 bases. The CDR3 runs to 16 residues. V lost 4 bases, J lost 4 bases, and 9 bases stayed unmatched. CDR1 SGDLS and CDR2 YYNGEE come from the germline V gene. CDR3 residues: CASSPETGGYYNEQFF. The CDR3 bases are TGTGCCAGCAGCCCTGAGACAGGGGGTTATTACAATGAGCAGTTCTTC. Combining the CDR3 with reference TRBV9 and TRBJ2-1 gives the whole variable domain DSGVTQTPKHLITATGQRVTLRCSPRSGDLSVYWYQQSLDQGLQFLIQYYNGEERAKGNILERFSAQQFPDLHSELNLSSLELGDSALYFCASSPETGGYYNEQFFGPGTRLTVL.

This clone was seen more than once but under ten times. The CDR3 coding sequence is TGTGCCAGCAGCCCGGGGGACGGGGGTAATGAAAAACTGTTTTTT. Its translation: CASSPGDGGNEKLFF. The chain carries TRBV5-4 and TRBJ1-4, with a tentative D call TRBD1 (5 bases). V lost 4 bases and J lost 4, with 14 bases in between. CDR3 length equals 15 residues. Germline V lookup: CDR1 SGHNT, CDR2 YYREEE (reference sequence).

This clone appeared a few times. This sequence joins TRBV7-3 and TRBJ2-2; D remains unclear. CDR1 is SGHTA, CDR2 FQGTGA, per germline. Trimming cost V 1 base and J 4 bases, with 7 bases left between them. There are 14 residues in the CDR3. CDR3 protein: CASSLIGGTGELFF. CDR3 DNA: TGTGCCAGCAGCTTAATCGGCGGCACCGGGGAGCTGTTTTTT.

This sequence joins TRBV10-3 and TRBJ2-2; no definite D call. Germline V lookup: CDR1 ENHRY, CDR2 SYGVKD. The CDR3 has 12 amino acids. Trimming cost V 0 bases and J 8 bases, with 4 bases left between them. The CDR3 nucleotides are TGTGCCATCAGTGAGTCAGGAGGGGAGCTGTTTTTT. Protein product: CAISESGGELFF.

This clone has only a few counts. V and J are TRBV19 and TRBJ1-5; D gene unclear. Germline assignment: CDR1 LNHDA and CDR2 SQIVND (reference sequence). The CDR3 contains 15 residues. The V gene lost 5 bases and the J gene lost 2 bases, with 13 bases spanning the gap. The CDR3 reads CASSVGEWGNQPQHF. The CDR3 DNA sequence: TGTGCCAGTAGTGTCGGGGAATGGGGCAATCAGCCCCAGCATTTT.

In its sample, this clone was seen a few times. The chain uses TRBV6-5 and TRBJ1-1; D unclear. There are 14 residues in the CDR3. The V end was cut by 11 bases, the J end by 4 bases, with 20 bases between. In germline, CDR1 is MNHEY, CDR2 SVGAGI. The CDR3 region is CAPRSVSLGTEAFF. In DNA, the CDR3 is TGTGCCCCCAGATCTGTGTCTTTGGGCACTGAAGCTTTCTTT.

This chain uses TRBV27 with TRBJ2-1; 10 bases line up with TRBD2. Germline lookup yields CDR1 MNHEY and CDR2 SMNVEV (reference sequence). After removal of 6 bases from V and 0 bases from J, the junction contained 11 bases not matched to a gene. CDR3 length: 18 residues. DNA of the CDR3: TGTGCCAGCAGATGGACTAGCGGTCCGACTAGCTCCTACAATGAGCAGTTCTTC. Amino acid sequence: CASRWTSGPTSSYNEQFF.

A word on this clone: Its ends do not fully match the called genes, so a read error is possible. This chain links TRBV7-7 with TRBJ1-2; D gene unclear. CDR1 is SSHAT, CDR2 FNYEAQ, per germline (reference sequence). The CDR3 loop spans 16 amino acids. The CDR3 is CASSQDPPDLDYGYTF. The DNA for the CDR3 is TGCGCCAGCAGCCAAGATCCCCCAGACTTGGACTATGGCTACACCTTC.

This sequence joins TRBV6-5 and TRBJ1-1; D ambiguous. Germline V lookup: CDR1 MNHEY, CDR2 SVGAGI. V was clipped by 2 bases and J by 4 bases, with 17 bases between them. The CDR3 is 16 residues long. The CDR3 here is CASSYNAFGPVTEAFF. The CDR3 DNA sequence: TGTGCCAGCAGTTACAACGCCTTCGGGCCAGTCACTGAAGCTTTCTTT.

The rearrangement uses TRBV4-3 and TRBJ2-3, with TRBD2 identical over 9 bases. Germline CDR1 reads LGHNA; CDR2 reads YSLEER. The V gene end was trimmed by 0 bases and the J gene end by 6 bases; junction bases not matched to a gene: 13. The CDR3 is 18 residues long. DNA of the CDR3: TGCGCCAGCAGCCAAGAGGGGACGCTGGGCGGGGGGGCCGATACGCAGTATTTT. Amino acid sequence: CASSQEGTLGGGADTQYF.

A few counts support this clone. The chain couples TRBV9 to TRBJ1-1; D is uncertain. V lost 4 bases, J lost 4 bases, and 14 bases lay in between. Per the germline V gene, CDR1 is SGDLS and CDR2 is YYNGEE. This CDR3 region has 14 residues. The CDR3 sequence: CASSPSGGITEAFF. In DNA, the CDR3 is TGTGCCAGCAGCCCCTCCGGTGGCATCACTGAAGCTTTCTTT.

This clone was counted a few times. The rearrangement joins TRBV6-1 to TRBJ2-7; 8 nucleotides align to TRBD1. The junction had 1 base not matched to a gene; V was cut back by 6 bases and J by 3 bases. Germline loops: CDR1 MNHNS, CDR2 SASEGT. The CDR3 extends over 12 amino acids. In nucleotides, the CDR3 is TGTGCCAGCAGCGGGACAGGCTACGAGCAGTACTTC. Translated, it gives CASSGTGYEQYF.

CDR3 region: CASSWGEDYGYTF. Here the CDR3 DNA reads TGTGCCAGCAGTTGGGGGGAGGACTATGGCTACACCTTC. The rearrangement links TRBV28 to TRBJ1-2; tentatively, D is TRBD1 (5 bases). The V gene's germline CDR1 is MDHEN and CDR2 SYDVKM. This CDR3 has 13 amino acids. Trimming shortened V by 4 bases and J by 3 bases, and 9 bases separated the two germline ends.

The chain links TRBV6-5 to TRBJ1-2; maybe TRBD1 (5 bases). Trimming shortened V by 2 bases and J by 4 bases, and 11 bases separated the two germline ends. Germline V CDR1 and CDR2: MNHEY, SVGAGI. CDR3 length: 14 amino acids. The CDR3 sequence: CASSYMGVGYGYTF. The CDR3 DNA reads as TGTGCCAGCAGTTACATGGGGGTCGGCTATGGCTACACCTTC.

This clone was picked up a small number of times. V gene TRBV6-4 combines with J gene TRBJ1-5; 12 positions agree with TRBD1. J lost 5 bases, V lost 5 bases, and 4 bases had no gene match. Germline loops: CDR1 MRHNA, CDR2 SNTAGT. The CDR3 spans 15 residues. The CDR3 here is CASSHGTGGDQPQHF. Written as DNA, the CDR3 is TGTGCCAGCAGTCACGGGACAGGGGGCGATCAGCCCCAGCATTTT.

This clone was counted only a few times. The chain joins TRBV5-5 to TRBJ1-1; D is unresolved. The CDR3 is made up of 13 amino acids. Per germline, CDR1 SGHKS and CDR2 YYEKEE (reference sequence). Between the trimmed V and J ends, which lost 4 bases and 0 bases, there was a span of 7 bases. The CDR3 nucleotides read TGTGCCAGCAGCGCGGGAGTGAACACTGAAGCTTTCTTT. Residues: CASSAGVNTEAFF.

This clone came up a few times. The genes are TRBV6-6 and TRBJ2-6; TRBD1 aligns across 7 bases. The ends lost 6 bases at V and 2 bases at J; junction bases unmatched: 4. The CDR3 runs 15 residues. CDR1 MNHNY and CDR2 SVGAGI come from the germline V gene (reference sequence). CDR3 bases: TGTGCCAGCAGCCACGACAGGGCTGGGGCCAACGTCCTGACTTTC. Translated: CASSHDRAGANVLTF.